Sequencing of this TCR beta chain was carried out in a study of OX40 agonist ivuxolimab in advanced cancers. Looking at the study overall: Ivuxolimab was a fully human IgG2 agonistic monoclonal antibody targeting the costimulatory receptor OX40 (CD134). Prior anti-PD-1, anti-PD-L1 or anti-CTLA-4 therapy was permitted, and approximately 40% of dose-escalation patients had received checkpoint inhibitors. Of the roughly 50 dose-escalation patients, hepatocellular carcinoma was present in about 20, melanoma in approximately 15, renal cell carcinoma in 9 and head and neck cancer in 9. The point of sequencing TCRbeta in the periphery was to test whether ivuxolimab changed TCR sequence diversity and drove clonal T-cell expansion. Intravenous ivuxolimab was administered to patients every 2 weeks at six dose levels: 0.01, 0.1, 0.3, 1.5, 3 and 10 mg/kg. Three dose-escalation patients achieved partial responses, one with hepatocellular carcinoma and two with cutaneous melanoma. A male proportion of around 80% and a mean age of approximately 58 years, ranging from 23 to 79, were recorded for the dose-escalation cohort. The paper covers the monotherapy dose-escalation part of the phase I ivuxolimab trial, which included N of about 56 patients. General conclusions and limits of the study: Low levels of normalized T-cell clonal expansion were also shown by some nonresponding patients. At doses from 0.1 to 3.0 mg/kg, clonal expansion was seen in both CD4+ and CD8+ blood T cells between baseline and week 6. After ivuxolimab, more expanded clones were found on average in CD8+ T cells than in CD4+ T cells. In the 0.1-3.0 mg/kg groups, partial responders had among the lowest normalized peripheral clonal expansion, particularly in CD8+ T cells. Which antigens the clonally expanded peripheral T cells were specific for was not determined.

Reading the germline V gene gives CDR1 KGHSH and CDR2 LQKENI. The CDR3 sequence holds 17 residues, the cysteine and phenylalanine included. Only the CDR3 DNA is retained, 51 bases long and in frame from the first base. V is reduced by 2 bases and J by 4 bases, leaving a spacing of 18 bases between them. The trial excluded patients who had a history of autoimmune disease or were on systemic immunosuppression. Peripheral blood for TCR sequencing was drawn from every dose cohort at baseline, at cycle 4 day 1 and at cycle 7 day 1. The samples were taken from a phase I, first-in-human, multicenter, open-label dose-escalation trial of ivuxolimab. The trial enrolled adults with locally advanced or metastatic head and neck squamous cell, hepatocellular, melanoma or renal cell carcinoma. CD4+ and CD8+ T cells were sorted separately from peripheral blood before TCR sequencing. To sequence the TCRbeta CDR3 region, genomic DNA was isolated from the sorted cells. TCRbeta CDR3 regions were sequenced using the immunoSEQ Assay. TCRdb's version of the immuneACCESS table is confined to in-frame rearrangements and falls short of the full clone set. An unresolved V gene accounts for under half of the shortfall where checked; the remainder is of unknown origin. The sample profile shows around 140,000 clones; 90% to 95% of them were found once. 1% of the sample is held by the ten biggest clonotypes.

For this clone: Its antigen is currently not known. No base quality values were provided; no much bigger clone lies one nucleotide off.

The chain joins TRBV18 to TRBJ1-3; the D gene cannot be named for sure. The receptor comes from an adult with an advanced solid tumor such as melanoma, head and neck, liver or kidney cancer. This specimen consisted of CD4+ or CD8+ T cells sorted from blood, obtained in a trial of the OX40 agonist ivuxolimab. The CDR3 protein sequence reads: CASSPNQEGVGGNTIYF. The DNA reads TGTGCCAGCTCACCAAATCAAGAGGGCGTTGGAGGAAACACCATATATTTT.